Listed below are T cell receptor beta chains from one sample, sequenced in a study of T cells in localized non-small cell lung cancer. Some clones are missing from TCRdb's copy, which holds only in-frame ones; the method was immunoSEQ multiplex PCR. Among approximately 14,000 clones listed, around nine tenths were seen once. Material: peripheral blood mononuclear cells, obtained before any cancer treatment. These receptors originate from a man between 35 and 75 years old with stage III lung adenocarcinoma. The CDR3 runs from the conserved cysteine through the conserved F or W. Each record gives: clone size, V gene, D gene, J gene, CDR3 protein, CDR3 DNA. A D gene is named only where the DNA matches it firmly. The size of a clone is reported for some rows only, either as once, few or many, or as a class for expanded clones.

>-|TRBV27|-|TRBJ1-1
CASSLSGGTEAFF
TGTGCCAGCAGTTTATCGGGGGGAACTGAAGCTTTCTTT
>-|TRBV10-2|-|TRBJ2-1
CASRSYNEQFF
TGCGCCTCACGTTCCTACAATGAGCAGTTCTTC
>-|TRBV4-1|TRBD1|TRBJ2-7
CASSPRQGAYEQYF
TGCGCCAGCAGCCCACGACAGGGGGCCTACGAGCAGTACTTC
>-|TRBV10-3|TRBD2|TRBJ2-1
CAIRGTSGRGGNEQFF
TGTGCCATCAGAGGGACTAGCGGGAGGGGAGGCAATGAGCAGTTCTTC
>-|TRBV19|-|TRBJ1-1
CASSIDNWSKVTEAFF
TGTGCCAGTAGTATAGATAATTGGTCTAAGGTCACTGAAGCTTTCTTT
>once|TRBV5-1|-|TRBJ2-2
CASSLVGGDFTGELFF
TGCGCCAGCAGCTTGGTTGGAGGGGATTTCACCGGGGAGCTGTTTTTT
>-|TRBV28|-|TRBJ2-5
CASSLQVEQETQYF
TGTGCCAGCAGCCTGCAGGTAGAACAAGAGACCCAGTACTTC
>-|TRBV5-1|TRBD1|TRBJ1-6
CASSFMGQLIF
TGCGCCAGCAGCTTCATGGGACAGCTAATCTTT
>-|TRBV7-9|-|TRBJ2-5
CASSSDTYQETQYF
TGTGCCAGCAGCTCAGACACCTACCAAGAGACCCAGTACTTC
>once|TRBV2|-|TRBJ1-4
CASSRVLLSATNEKLFF
TGTGCCAGCAGTAGAGTATTACTCTCCGCAACTAATGAAAAACTGTTTTTT
>-|TRBV5-1|-|TRBJ2-1
CASSLAQSSYNEQFF
TGCGCCAGCAGCTTGGCTCAGAGCTCCTACAATGAGCAGTTCTTC
>-|TRBV29-1|TRBD1|TRBJ2-1
CSVEERGQGANEQFF
TGCAGCGTTGAAGAGAGGGGACAGGGGGCCAATGAGCAGTTCTTC
>once|TRBV5-1|-|TRBJ1-1
CASSLGSEAFF
TGCGCCAGCAGCTTGGGCAGTGAAGCTTTCTTT
>-|TRBV10-1|-|TRBJ2-5
CASSLSWGDETQYF
TGCGCCAGCAGCCTCTCGTGGGGCGACGAGACCCAGTACTTC
>-|TRBV6-5|-|TRBJ1-4
CASSYDAGPNEKLFF
TGTGCCAGCAGTTACGATGCAGGACCGAATGAAAAACTGTTTTTT
>-|TRBV14|TRBD1|TRBJ2-5
CASSQDLSDRAQETQYF
TGTGCCAGCAGCCAAGACCTTTCGGACAGGGCGCAAGAGACCCAGTACTTC
>-|TRBV19|TRBD2|TRBJ2-7
CASSTGTSGYEQYF
TGTGCCAGTAGTACCGGGACTAGCGGCTACGAGCAGTACTTC
>-|TRBV5-1|TRBD2|TRBJ2-1
CASSLGLAGQVNEQFF
TGCGCCAGCAGCTTGGGACTAGCGGGCCAGGTCAATGAGCAGTTCTTC
>-|TRBV28|-|TRBJ1-4
CASSLRQFNEKLFF
TGTGCCAGCAGTTTAAGGCAGTTTAATGAAAAACTGTTTTTT
>-|TRBV18|-|TRBJ1-1
CASSPPAQSGTEAFF
TGTGCCAGCTCACCACCGGCACAATCGGGTACTGAAGCTTTCTTT
>-|TRBV18|-|TRBJ2-7
CASSQQGEQYF
TGTGCCAGCTCACAGCAGGGCGAGCAGTACTTC
>-|TRBV4-1|-|TRBJ2-1
CASSQDGQGYSYNEQFF
TGCGCCAGCAGCCAAGATGGGCAGGGTTACTCCTACAATGAGCAGTTCTTC
>-|TRBV27|TRBD1|TRBJ1-5
CASSIRGYGQPQHF
TGTGCCAGCAGTATCAGGGGGTATGGTCAGCCCCAGCATTTT
>-|TRBV5-1|-|TRBJ1-1
CASGRTNTEAFF
TGCGCCAGTGGACGGACCAACACTGAAGCTTTCTTT
>-|TRBV9|-|TRBJ2-3
CASSVDQRGTDTQYF
TGTGCCAGCAGCGTAGATCAGCGGGGCACAGATACGCAGTATTTT
>-|TRBV15|TRBD1|TRBJ1-4
CATSAAPGQGPLGEKLFF
TGTGCCACCAGCGCCGCCCCGGGACAGGGCCCATTGGGTGAAAAACTGTTTTTT
>-|TRBV28|TRBD2|TRBJ2-3
CASSLSGSGTDTQYF
TGTGCCAGCAGCCTTAGCGGGAGTGGCACAGATACGCAGTATTTT
>-|TRBV6-5|TRBD1|TRBJ2-7
CASRPTGDSYEQYF
TGTGCCAGCAGACCGACAGGGGATTCCTACGAGCAGTACTTC
>-|TRBV6-5|-|TRBJ2-7
CASSYGEWNEQYF
TGTGCCAGCAGTTACGGGGAATGGAACGAGCAGTACTTC
>-|TRBV10-3|TRBD1|TRBJ2-7
CAISDPGQGDYEQYF
TGTGCCATCAGTGATCCGGGACAGGGAGACTACGAGCAGTACTTC
>-|TRBV19|TRBD1|TRBJ1-2
CASSTPGQGANYGYTF
TGTGCCAGTAGTACCCCAGGACAGGGAGCTAACTATGGCTACACCTTC
>-|TRBV11-2|-|TRBJ2-5
CASSNNGETQYF
TGTGCCAGCAGCAATAACGGAGAGACCCAGTACTTC
>-|TRBV6-5|-|TRBJ2-7
CASSFGISYEQYF
TGTGCCAGCAGTTTCGGGATCTCCTACGAGCAGTACTTC
>-|TRBV11-2|TRBD1|TRBJ1-5
CASSLGGGTQPQHF
TGTGCCAGCAGCTTAGGAGGGGGCACTCAGCCCCAGCATTTT
>-|TRBV7-2|-|TRBJ2-7
CASSLELKYEQYF
TGTGCCAGCAGCTTAGAACTAAAATACGAGCAGTACTTC
>-|TRBV6-5|TRBD2|TRBJ2-7
CASSYRASGRYEQYF
TGTGCCAGCAGTTACAGGGCTAGCGGGAGATACGAGCAGTACTTC
>-|TRBV7-7|-|TRBJ2-1
CASSPLGRGEQFF
TGTGCCAGCAGCCCCCTAGGGAGAGGTGAGCAGTTCTTC
>-|TRBV5-6|TRBD1|TRBJ2-1
CASSLVVTGGNEQFF
TGTGCCAGCAGCTTGGTGGTGACAGGGGGCAATGAGCAGTTCTTC
>few|TRBV9|-|TRBJ2-6
CASSVEGSGANVLTF
TGTGCCAGCAGCGTAGAAGGGTCTGGGGCCAACGTCCTGACTTTC
>-|TRBV2|-|TRBJ1-4
CASSSRGTNEKLFF
TGTGCCAGCAGTTCACGCGGAACTAATGAAAAACTGTTTTTT
>-|TRBV30|-|TRBJ1-5
CAFQAGTQNQPQHF
TGTGCCTTCCAAGCCGGGACACAGAATCAGCCCCAGCATTTT
>-|TRBV19|-|TRBJ2-7
CASSINGDYEQYF
TGTGCCAGTAGTATAAACGGTGACTACGAGCAGTACTTC
>-|TRBV19|-|TRBJ2-7
CASSMSRSYEQYF
TGTGCCAGTAGTATGTCCAGGTCCTACGAGCAGTACTTC
>-|TRBV13|-|TRBJ1-2
CASSLRGRLFGYTF
TGTGCCAGCAGCCTCAGGGGACGACTGTTTGGCTACACCTTC
>-|TRBV19|TRBD2|TRBJ2-2
CASRILAGGLGTGELFF
TGTGCCAGTAGGATTCTAGCGGGAGGGCTTGGCACCGGGGAGCTGTTTTTT
>-|TRBV27|-|TRBJ2-5
CASSSGETQYF
TGTGCCAGCAGTTCGGGGGAGACCCAGTACTTC
>-|TRBV5-5|TRBD1|TRBJ2-2
CASSSRQGSGTGELFF
TGTGCCAGCAGCTCCCGACAGGGGTCGGGCACCGGGGAGCTGTTTTTT
>-|TRBV4-3|-|TRBJ1-1
CASSQDRAGGAFF
TGCGCCAGCAGCCAAGATAGGGCGGGGGGTGCTTTCTTT
>-|TRBV19|TRBD1|TRBJ1-1
CASIPRGPGTVHNTEAFF
TGTGCCAGTATCCCCAGGGGGCCAGGGACCGTTCATAACACTGAAGCTTTCTTT
>few|TRBV28|TRBD1|TRBJ1-2
CASSSRDRGLGGYTF
TGTGCCAGCAGTTCCCGGGACAGGGGGCTAGGTGGCTACACCTTC